This T cell receptor beta chain derives from a study of T-cell reconstitution after alpha-beta-depleted transplantation in children. Unique molecular identifiers were incorporated into the prepared TCRbeta library. TCRdb passed the PCR reads through MiXCR, listing each CDR3 protein once. The profile shows approximately 510,000 distinct CDR3 sequences, around 19% of them singletons. CDR1 MNHEY and CDR2 SMNVEV come from the germline V gene (reference sequence). V lost 3 bases to trimming and J lost 2 bases, with 7 bases between them. This CDR3 comprises 13 residues. This TCR was recovered from a human donor who donated a stem cell graft to a child with acute lymphoblastic leukemia. The chain employs TRBV27 and TRBJ1-2, with D unresolved. The sequenced sample was PBMCs from the stem cell graft donor, obtained from the stem cell graft. The CDR3 DNA reads TGTGCCAGCAGTTTTGCGCAGAACTATGGCTACACCTTC. Protein product: CASSFAQNYGYTF.